The source of this T cell receptor (beta chain) is a study of T cell responses to AZD1222 COVID-19 vaccine. The CDR3 extends over 12 amino acids. V lost 1 base, J lost 5 bases, and 6 bases lay in between. Looked up from germline, CDR1 is LGHDT and CDR2 is YNNKEL (reference sequence). Comment on this clone: What it binds is not known.

Findings and limits, study-wide: No repertoire was sampled before or during the peak T cell response, only after it.

Libraries were prepared by immunoSEQ multiplex PCR; TCRdb keeps only in-frame clonotypes and omits some of them. Of around 200,000 clones listed, 88% are singletons. The sample in question was peripheral blood, obtained on day 0 of AZD1222 vaccination. The TCR was taken from an adult in good health. The V call is TRBV3-1 (or the pseudogene TRBV3-2), the J call TRBJ2-7; D not resolved. The CDR3 is CASSQVVDEQYF. The CDR3 DNA reads as TGTGCCAGCAGCCAAGTGGTGGACGAGCAGTACTTC.